This TCR beta chain was found in a study of OX40 agonist ivuxolimab in advanced cancers. At the level of the study: Patients were treated with intravenous ivuxolimab, dosed at 0.01 to 10 mg/kg and infused every 2 weeks. Three patients got partial responses; one had hepatocellular carcinoma and two had cutaneous melanoma.

The CDR3 spans 14 residues. Germline lookup yields CDR1 MNHNS and CDR2 SASEGT. V was pared by 0 bases and J by 4 bases, with 7 bases between. With regard to this clone: What it binds is not known.

Repertoires were generated with immunoSEQ multiplex PCR, while TCRdb's copy carries only in-frame clones and drops some. Here the sample spans 70,000 or so clones, over 75% being singletons. Study-level points and caveats: Some nonresponders likewise displayed low normalized T-cell clonal expansion. Fewer expanded clones were found on average in CD4+ than in CD8+ T cells.

The chain couples TRBV6-1 to TRBJ1-5, with D uncertain. The sequencing here drew on CD4+ or CD8+ T cells sorted from blood, taken in a trial of the OX40 agonist ivuxolimab. This sequence originates from an adult with an advanced solid tumor such as melanoma, head and neck, liver or kidney cancer. CDR3 region: CASSEAGFNQPQHF. The CDR3 bases are TGTGCCAGCAGTGAAGCAGGGTTTAATCAGCCCCAGCATTTT.